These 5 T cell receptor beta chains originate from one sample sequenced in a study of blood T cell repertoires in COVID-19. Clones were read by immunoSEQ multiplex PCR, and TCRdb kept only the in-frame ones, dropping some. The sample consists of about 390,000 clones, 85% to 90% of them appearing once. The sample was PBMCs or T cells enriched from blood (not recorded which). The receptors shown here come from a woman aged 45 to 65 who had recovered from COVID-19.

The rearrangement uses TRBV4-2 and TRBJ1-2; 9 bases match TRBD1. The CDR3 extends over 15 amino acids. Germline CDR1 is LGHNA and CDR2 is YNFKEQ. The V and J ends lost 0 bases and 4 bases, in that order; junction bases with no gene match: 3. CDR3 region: CASSQDATGGYGYTF. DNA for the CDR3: TGTGCCAGCAGCCAAGATGCGACAGGGGGCTATGGCTACACCTTC.

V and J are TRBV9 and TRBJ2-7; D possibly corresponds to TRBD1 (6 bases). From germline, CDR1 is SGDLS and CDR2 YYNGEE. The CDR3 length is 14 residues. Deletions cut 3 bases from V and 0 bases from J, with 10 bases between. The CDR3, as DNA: TGTGCCAGCAGCGCTTCGGACAGCTCCTACGAGCAGTACTTC. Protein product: CASSASDSSYEQYF.

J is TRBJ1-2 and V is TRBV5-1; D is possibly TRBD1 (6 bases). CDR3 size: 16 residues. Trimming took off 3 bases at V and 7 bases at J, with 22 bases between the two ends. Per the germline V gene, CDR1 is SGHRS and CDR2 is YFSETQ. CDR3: CASSSTPARGIAGYTF. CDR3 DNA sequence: TGCGCCAGCAGCTCGACCCCCGCAAGGGGGATTGCTGGCTACACCTTC.

This CDR3 reads CASSPGGYTEAFF. In nucleotides, the CDR3 is TGTGCCAGCAGCCCTGGGGGCTACACTGAAGCTTTCTTT. V and J are TRBV5-6 and TRBJ1-1; TRBD1 is a possible D gene (6 bases). Trimming removed 4 bases from V and 3 bases from J, with 10 bases in between. The CDR3 contains 13 residues. Germline V CDR1 and CDR2: SGHDT, YYEEEE.

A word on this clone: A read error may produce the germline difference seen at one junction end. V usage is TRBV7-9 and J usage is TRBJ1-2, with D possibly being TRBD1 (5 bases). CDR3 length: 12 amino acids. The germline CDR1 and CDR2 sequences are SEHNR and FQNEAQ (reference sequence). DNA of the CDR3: TGTGCCAGCAGCATAGCAGGGAGTGGCTACACCTTC. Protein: CASSIAGSGYTF. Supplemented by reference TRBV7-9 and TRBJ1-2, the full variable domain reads DTGVSQNPRHKITKRGQNVTFRCDPISEHNRLYWYRQTLGQGPEFLTYFQNEAQLEKSRLLSDRFSAERPKGSFSTLEIQRTEQGDSAMYLCASSIAGSGYTFGSGTRLTVV.